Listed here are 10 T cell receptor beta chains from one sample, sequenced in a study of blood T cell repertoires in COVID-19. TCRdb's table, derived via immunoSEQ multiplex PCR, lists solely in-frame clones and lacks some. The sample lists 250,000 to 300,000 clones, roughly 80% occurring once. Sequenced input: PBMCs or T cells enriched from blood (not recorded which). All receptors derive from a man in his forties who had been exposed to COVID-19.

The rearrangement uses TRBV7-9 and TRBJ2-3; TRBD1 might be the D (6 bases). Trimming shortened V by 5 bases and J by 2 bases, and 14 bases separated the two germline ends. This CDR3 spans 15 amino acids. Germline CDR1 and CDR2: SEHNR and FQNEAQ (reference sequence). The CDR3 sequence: CASSAGALLTDTQYF. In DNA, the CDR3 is TGTGCCAGCAGCGCAGGGGCCCTCCTCACAGATACGCAGTATTTT.

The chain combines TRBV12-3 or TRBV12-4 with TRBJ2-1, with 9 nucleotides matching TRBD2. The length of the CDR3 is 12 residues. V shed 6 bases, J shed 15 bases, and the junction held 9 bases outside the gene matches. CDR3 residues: CASSTGTSFLFF. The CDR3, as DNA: TGTGCCAGCAGCACCGGGACTAGCTTTCTGTTCTTC.

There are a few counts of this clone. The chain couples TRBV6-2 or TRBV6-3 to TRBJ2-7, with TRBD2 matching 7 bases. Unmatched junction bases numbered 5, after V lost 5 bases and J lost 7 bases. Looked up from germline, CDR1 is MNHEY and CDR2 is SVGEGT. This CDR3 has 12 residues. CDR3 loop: CASSREDWEQYF. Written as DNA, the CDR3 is TGTGCCAGCAGTCGGGAGGATTGGGAGCAGTACTTC.

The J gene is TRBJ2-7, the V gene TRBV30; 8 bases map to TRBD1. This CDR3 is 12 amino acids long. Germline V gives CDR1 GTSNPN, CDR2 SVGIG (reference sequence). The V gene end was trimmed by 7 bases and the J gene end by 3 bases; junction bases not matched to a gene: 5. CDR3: CALGQDNYEQYF. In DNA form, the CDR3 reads TGTGCCTTGGGACAGGATAACTACGAGCAGTACTTC.

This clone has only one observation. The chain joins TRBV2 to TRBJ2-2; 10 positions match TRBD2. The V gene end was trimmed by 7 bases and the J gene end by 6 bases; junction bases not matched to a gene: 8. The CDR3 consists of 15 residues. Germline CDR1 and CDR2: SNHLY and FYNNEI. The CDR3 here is CASKVSSGSPGELFF. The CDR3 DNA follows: TGTGCCAGCAAGGTGTCTAGCGGGAGCCCCGGGGAGCTGTTTTTT.

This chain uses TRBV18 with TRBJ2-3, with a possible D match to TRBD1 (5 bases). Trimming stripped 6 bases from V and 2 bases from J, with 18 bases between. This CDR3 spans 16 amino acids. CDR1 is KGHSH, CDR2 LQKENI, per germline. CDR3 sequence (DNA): TGTGCCAGCTCCCCTGGACACCGACCCTTCACAGATACGCAGTATTTT. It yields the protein CASSPGHRPFTDTQYF.

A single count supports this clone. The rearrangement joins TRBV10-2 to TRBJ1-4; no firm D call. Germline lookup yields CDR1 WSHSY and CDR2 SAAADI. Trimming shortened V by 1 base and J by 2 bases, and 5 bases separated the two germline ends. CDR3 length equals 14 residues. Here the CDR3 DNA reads TGCGCCAGCAGTGAGTTGTCGACTAATGAAAAACTGTTTTTT. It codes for CASSELSTNEKLFF.

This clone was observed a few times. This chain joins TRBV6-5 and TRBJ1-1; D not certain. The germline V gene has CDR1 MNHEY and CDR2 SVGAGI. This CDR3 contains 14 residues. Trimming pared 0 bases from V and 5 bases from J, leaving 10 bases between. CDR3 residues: CASSYSGRITEAFF. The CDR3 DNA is TGTGCCAGCAGTTACTCGGGGAGAATAACTGAAGCTTTCTTT.

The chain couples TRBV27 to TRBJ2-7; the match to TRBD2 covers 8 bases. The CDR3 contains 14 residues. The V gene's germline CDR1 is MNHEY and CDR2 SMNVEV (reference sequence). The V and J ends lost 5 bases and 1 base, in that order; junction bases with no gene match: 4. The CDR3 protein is CASSRTSGSYEQYF. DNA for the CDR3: TGTGCCAGCAGTAGAACTAGCGGATCCTACGAGCAGTACTTC.

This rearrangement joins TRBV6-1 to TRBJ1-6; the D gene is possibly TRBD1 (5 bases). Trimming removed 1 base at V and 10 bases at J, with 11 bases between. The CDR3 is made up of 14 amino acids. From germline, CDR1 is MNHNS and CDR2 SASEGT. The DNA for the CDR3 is TGTGCCAGCAGTGAAGAGGGGAGGTTCTCACCCCTCCACTTT. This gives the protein CASSEEGRFSPLHF.